A single sample gave rise to the 24 T cell receptor beta chains below, sequenced in a study of beta chain features in type 1 diabetes. Study-wide points: Among patients with Type 1 diabetes, TCRB CDR3s were moderately but significantly shorter in every one of the four CD4+ subsets.

Antigens for these TCRs are unknown. The sequenced template was cDNA made from the entire isolated RNA. The assay was immunoSEQ multiplex PCR, and TCRdb's table has in-frame clones only and misses some. This sample has about 340,000 clones, with approximately 9.7% found just once. Sequenced input: central memory CD4+ T cells from blood. Every receptor here comes from a man aged 25-40 years with type 1 diabetes.

This clone appeared a few times. V and J are TRBV2 and TRBJ2-3; D not resolved. There are 14 residues in the CDR3. The V gene lost 5 bases and the J gene lost 6 bases, with 15 bases spanning the gap. CDR1 SNHLY and CDR2 FYNNEI come from the germline V gene. The CDR3 DNA reads as TGTGCCAGCAGTCCCAAGGGTCCTTCGGATACGCAGTATTTT. Its protein is CASSPKGPSDTQYF.

The chain employs TRBV5-1 and TRBJ2-3, with 10 bases fitting TRBD2. V gave up 0 bases and J gave up 0 bases; unmatched junction bases: 4. From germline, CDR1 is SGHRS and CDR2 YFSETQ. The length of the CDR3 is 17 residues. DNA for the CDR3: TGCGCCAGCAGCTTGGCCCCTAGCGGGGGTAGCACAGATACGCAGTATTTT. It is translated as CASSLAPSGGSTDTQYF.

CDR3 loop: CASSPHGELFF. The CDR3 region has the DNA TGTGCCAGTAGTCCACACGGGGAACTGTTTTTT. V gene TRBV19 combines with J gene TRBJ1-4, with no clear D. In germline, CDR1 is LNHDA, CDR2 SQIVND (reference sequence). The CDR3 is 11 amino acids. The V end was cut by 5 bases, the J end by 12 bases, with 10 bases between.

The chain uses TRBV19 and TRBJ2-6; either TRBD1 or TRBD2 may fit D (5 bases each). Between the trimmed V and J ends, which lost 4 bases and 0 bases, there was a span of 10 bases. The CDR3 is 16 residues long. Germline V gene sequence: CDR1 LNHDA, CDR2 SQIVND (reference sequence). In DNA, the CDR3 is TGTGCCAGTAGTAGGTGGGGGACCTCTGGGGCCAACGTCCTGACTTTC. Residues: CASSRWGTSGANVLTF.

The chain employs TRBV25-1 and TRBJ1-2; weak D call: TRBD1 (5 bases). V lost 2 bases to trimming and J lost 4 bases, with 8 bases between them. Germline values: CDR1 MGHDK, CDR2 SYGVNS. The CDR3 sequence is 13 residues long. CDR3 coding DNA: TGTGCCAGCAGTGAAAGGGGAATCTATGGCTACACCTTC. This sequence encodes CASSERGIYGYTF.

The chain uses TRBV11-3 and TRBJ2-7, with D perhaps TRBD2 (5 bases). Trimming left V 7 bases short and J 0 bases short, with 10 bases between. The CDR3 extends over 13 amino acids. Germline CDR1 SGHNT, CDR2 YENEEA. The CDR3 DNA follows: TGTGCCAGCAACCCGGGGTCCTCCTACGAGCAGTACTTC. This sequence encodes CASNPGSSYEQYF.

This clone has at least ten counts. The CDR3 nucleotides read TGTGCCACTGGAGGGCCCTTTCAACAAGAGACCCAGTACTTC. It is translated as CATGGPFQQETQYF. The chain recombines TRBV6-6 with TRBJ2-5; possibly TRBD2 for D (6 bases). Germline V gene lookup returns CDR1 MNHNY and CDR2 SVGAGI (reference sequence). V was trimmed by 10 bases and J by 2 bases, leaving 17 bases between them. This CDR3 has 14 residues.

This clone was observed a handful of times. The V gene is TRBV19, the J gene TRBJ1-1; 9 bases align to TRBD1. Unmatched junction bases numbered 7, after V lost 8 bases and J lost 9 bases. Germline V gene data show CDR1 as LNHDA and CDR2 as SQIVND (reference sequence). This CDR3 comprises 12 residues. In nucleotides, the CDR3 is TGTGCCAGTTTGGACAGGGGCCTTCAAGCTTTCTTT. Translating it yields CASLDRGLQAFF. The full variable domain, with the rest looked up from reference TRBV19 and TRBJ1-1, is DGGITQSPKYLFRKEGQNVTLSCEQNLNHDAMYWYRQDPGQGLRLIYYSQIVNDFQKGDIAEGYSVSREKKESFPLTVTSAQKNPTAFYLCASLDRGLQAFFGQGTRLTVV.

This clone was counted only a few times. The gene calls are TRBV15 and TRBJ2-2, with 10 bases lining up with TRBD2. The CDR3 loop spans 19 amino acids. V was pared by 0 bases and J by 0 bases, with 7 bases of the junction left unmatched. Germline values: CDR1 LNHNV, CDR2 YYDKDF (reference sequence). The CDR3 DNA is TGTGCCACCAGCAGAGATAAGGCTAGCGGGGGACCGAACACCGGGGAGCTGTTTTTT. Residues: CATSRDKASGGPNTGELFF. Full variable domain (rest looked up from reference TRBV15 and TRBJ2-2): DAMVIQNPRYQVTQFGKPVTLSCSQTLNHNVMYWYQQKSSQAPKLLFHYYDKDFNNEADTPDNFQSRRPNTSFCFLDIRSPGLGDTAMYLCATSRDKASGGPNTGELFFGEGSRLTVL.

The chain carries TRBV7-2 and TRBJ2-7; tentatively, D is TRBD1 (5 bases). The V end lost 6 bases, the J end lost 6 bases, and 12 bases lay between the germline ends. The CDR3 length is 12 residues. Per the germline V gene, CDR1 is SGHTA and CDR2 is FQGNSA. CDR3: CASRSTGSEQYF. CDR3 nucleotides: TGTGCCAGCAGGTCCACAGGTAGCGAGCAGTACTTC. The full variable domain, with the rest looked up from reference TRBV7-2 and TRBJ2-7, is GAGVSQSPSNKVTEKGKDVELRCDPISGHTALYWYRQSLGQGLEFLIYFQGNSAPDKSGLPSDRFSAERTGGSVSTLTIQRTQQEDSAVYLCASRSTGSEQYFGPGTRLTVT.

J is TRBJ2-7 and V is TRBV9; perhaps TRBD1 as D (5 bases). Germline V CDR1 and CDR2: SGDLS, YYNGEE. This CDR3 comprises 16 residues. Trimming removed 0 bases at V and 3 bases at J, with 16 bases between. The DNA for the CDR3 is TGTGCCAGCAGCGTAGCTAGTTTGTCAGGGATCTACGAGCAGTACTTC. Its translation is CASSVASLSGIYEQYF.

The chain is built from TRBV19 and TRBJ2-5; D possibly uses TRBD1 or TRBD2 (5 bases each). Between the trimmed V and J ends, which lost 5 bases and 5 bases, there was a span of 18 bases. This CDR3 region has 15 residues. The germline CDR1 and CDR2 sequences are LNHDA and SQIVND (reference sequence). In nucleotides, the CDR3 is TGTGCCAGTAGTCTCGCACCGGGGCCTAGGGAGACCCAGTACTTC. It specifies CASSLAPGPRETQYF. The full variable domain, its missing parts supplied by reference TRBV19 and TRBJ2-5, is DGGITQSPKYLFRKEGQNVTLSCEQNLNHDAMYWYRQDPGQGLRLIYYSQIVNDFQKGDIAEGYSVSREKKESFPLTVTSAQKNPTAFYLCASSLAPGPRETQYFGPGTRLLVL.

In its sample, this clone was seen a few times. The V call is TRBV30, the J call TRBJ2-7, with D perhaps TRBD1 (5 bases). Trimming removed 4 bases at V and 1 base at J, with 17 bases between. The CDR3 has 15 residues. CDR1 GTSNPN and CDR2 SVGIG come from the germline V gene (reference sequence). CDR3 loop: CAWTRPGWVSYEQYF. CDR3 in DNA: TGTGCCTGGACCCGGCCAGGGTGGGTATCCTACGAGCAGTACTTC.

About this clone: This CDR3 is also generated by other DNA sequences in the sample. This chain links TRBV11-2 with TRBJ2-7, with 9 bases lining up with TRBD2. The germline CDR1 and CDR2 sequences are SGHAT and FQNNGV. V was clipped by 5 bases and J by 2 bases; unmatched bases: 7. The CDR3 totals 15 residues. The CDR3 is CASSLGSGGTYEQYF. Written as DNA, the CDR3 is TGTGCCAGCAGCCTGGGCAGCGGGGGGACCTACGAGCAGTACTTC.

The chain employs TRBV7-8 and TRBJ2-5, with D tentatively TRBD2 (6 bases). The germline V gene has CDR1 SGHVS and CDR2 FQNEAQ. Trimming took 5 bases from V and 7 from J, leaving 20 bases between them. There are 15 residues in the CDR3. Written as DNA, the CDR3 is TGTGCCAGCAGCCCTCGGGCCGCTTTGGGAGGGACCCAGTACTTC. Translation: CASSPRAALGGTQYF.

The chain recombines TRBV6-5 with TRBJ2-3; D unresolved. V lost 11 bases to trimming and J lost 8 bases, with 14 bases between them. The CDR3 loop spans 11 amino acids. The germline V gene encodes CDR1 MNHEY and CDR2 SVGAGI. The CDR3 DNA sequence: TGTGCCGCCGGAGTGGCCCCTACGCAGTATTTT. Encoded protein: CAAGVAPTQYF.

This clone was seen at least ten times. This chain uses TRBV11-2 with TRBJ2-1; D is undetermined. V lost 5 bases and J lost 3, with 8 bases in between. The CDR3 is 13 amino acids. Germline values: CDR1 SGHAT, CDR2 FQNNGV. The CDR3 loop reads CASSGLRYNEQFF. Here the CDR3 DNA reads TGTGCCAGCAGCGGGTTACGCTACAATGAGCAGTTCTTC. Drawing the rest from reference TRBV11-2 and TRBJ2-1, the complete variable domain is EAGVAQSPRYKIIEKRQSVAFWCNPISGHATLYWYQQILGQGPKLLIQFQNNGVVDDSQLPKDRFSAERLKGVDSTLKIQPAKLEDSAVYLCASSGLRYNEQFFGPGTRLTVL.

The chain recombines TRBV14 with TRBJ2-5; D possibly corresponds to TRBD2 (6 bases). The V gene's germline CDR1 is SGHDN and CDR2 FVKESK. V dropped 3 bases and J dropped 5 bases, with 16 bases sitting between them. This CDR3 region has 15 residues. The CDR3 coding sequence is TGTGCCAGCAGCCACCTTGACGGGGCGGGGGAGACCCAGTACTTC. Amino acids: CASSHLDGAGETQYF. Using reference TRBV14 and TRBJ2-5 for the parts outside the CDR3, the full variable domain is EAGVTQFPSHSVIEKGQTVTLRCDPISGHDNLYWYRRVMGKEIKFLLHFVKESKQDESGMPNNRFLAERTGGTYSTLKVQPAELEDSGVYFCASSHLDGAGETQYFGPGTRLLVL.

There are a few counts of this clone. The chain links TRBV7-2 to TRBJ2-7; 7 positions agree with TRBD1. Germline V gives CDR1 SGHTA, CDR2 FQGNSA. The CDR3 has 15 amino acids. V lost 4 bases to trimming and J lost 4 bases; unmatched junction nucleotides: 10. The CDR3 DNA reads as TGTGCCAGCAGCTCATGGGACAGCCAGGGATACGAGCAGTACTTC. Protein sequence: CASSSWDSQGYEQYF. The variable domain in full, completed from reference TRBV7-2 and TRBJ2-7, reads GAGVSQSPSNKVTEKGKDVELRCDPISGHTALYWYRQSLGQGLEFLIYFQGNSAPDKSGLPSDRFSAERTGGSVSTLTIQRTQQEDSAVYLCASSSWDSQGYEQYFGPGTRLTVT.

This chain links TRBV4-3 with TRBJ1-4, with D unclear. This CDR3 comprises 15 residues. From germline, CDR1 is LGHNA and CDR2 YSLEER. Trimming removed 0 bases from V and 4 bases from J, with 9 bases in between. CDR3 loop: CASSQDPQLNEKLFF. CDR3 coding DNA: TGCGCCAGCAGCCAAGATCCCCAGCTTAATGAAAAACTGTTTTTT.

This clone was picked up a small number of times. Distinct nucleotide sequences in the sample also encode this CDR3. The V call is TRBV5-1, the J call TRBJ1-2, with a weak D call TRBD1 (6 bases). CDR3 size: 13 residues. Germline CDR1 is SGHRS and CDR2 is YFSETQ. Trimming shortened V by 4 bases and J by 1 base, and 8 bases separated the two germline ends. Here the CDR3 DNA reads TGCGCCAGCAGCCCGGGACATAACTATGGCTACACCTTC. Its translation: CASSPGHNYGYTF.

This sequence joins TRBV7-2 and TRBJ1-5, with D perhaps matching TRBD1 (5 bases). Trimming pared 2 bases from V and 3 bases from J, leaving 8 bases between. This CDR3 is 14 amino acids long. Germline V gene sequence: CDR1 SGHTA, CDR2 FQGNSA. This CDR3 reads CASSLTGTNQPQHF. The CDR3 DNA follows: TGTGCCAGCAGCTTAACGGGGACCAATCAGCCCCAGCATTTT.

The chain combines TRBV5-1 with TRBJ2-2, with a possible D match to TRBD1 (6 bases). Per germline, CDR1 SGHRS and CDR2 YFSETQ. V was clipped by 5 bases and J by 1 base, with 6 bases between them. The length of the CDR3 is 13 residues. Written as DNA, the CDR3 is TGCGCCAGCAGGGGACAGAACACCGGGGAGCTGTTTTTT. Its protein product is CASRGQNTGELFF. Variable domain in full (rest from reference TRBV5-1 and TRBJ2-2): KAGVTQTPRYLIKTRGQQVTLSCSPISGHRSVSWYQQTPGQGLQFLFEYFSETQRNKGNFPGRFSGRQFSNSRSEMNVSTLELGDSALYLCASRGQNTGELFFGEGSRLTVL.

This clone came up a few times. The chain joins TRBV5-1 to TRBJ2-5; 8 bases are shared with TRBD1. The germline V gene has CDR1 SGHRS and CDR2 YFSETQ. V trimming: 1 base; J trimming: 1 base; junction bases outside the gene matches: 3. The CDR3 runs 15 residues. CDR3 in DNA: TGCGCCAGCAGCTTGATCACAGGGGGCCAAGAGACCCAGTACTTC. Its protein product is CASSLITGGQETQYF.